These 15 T cell receptor beta chains came from one sample sequenced in a study of shared clonotypes between healthy human individuals. Repertoires were generated with immunoSEQ multiplex PCR, while TCRdb's copy carries only in-frame clones and drops some. In the table there are almost 750,000 clones, 72% of which are singletons. The sample consisted of memory CD4+ T cells sorted from blood. Subset specified: CD45RA-negative fraction. These receptors were obtained from a woman under 40 in good health.

The chain joins TRBV19 to TRBJ1-1; 9 nucleotides line up with TRBD1. Trimming at V came to 6 bases and at J to 4 bases, leaving 3 bases not matched to a gene. Germline V gene data show CDR1 as LNHDA and CDR2 as SQIVND (reference sequence). This CDR3 spans 13 amino acids. The CDR3 region is CASRPGQGTEAFF. In DNA form, the CDR3 reads TGTGCCAGTAGGCCGGGACAGGGCACTGAAGCTTTCTTT.

The chain joins TRBV29-1 to TRBJ2-7; 12 bases map to TRBD1. The CDR3 has 14 amino acids. J was trimmed by 4 bases and V by 6 bases; bases with no gene match: 7. Germline V CDR1 and CDR2: SQVTM, ANQGSEA. CDR3 amino acids: CSVGKGQGAYEQYF. As DNA, the CDR3 is TGCAGCGTCGGTAAGGGACAGGGGGCGTACGAGCAGTACTTC.

Remarks on this clone: This may be a read error, as it is one base from a much larger clone. CDR3 sequence reads: CASGDRGYEQYF. CDR3 nucleotides: TGTGCCAGCGGGGACAGGGGCTACGAGCAGTACTTC. This sequence joins TRBV7-8 and TRBJ2-7; 10 bases are shared with TRBD1. Trimming cost V 8 bases and J 3 bases; bases outside gene matches: 1. The CDR3 contains 12 residues. Germline V gene lookup returns CDR1 SGHVS and CDR2 FQNEAQ.

This clone has only one observation. The rearrangement links TRBV7-2 to TRBJ2-7, with D tentatively TRBD1 (6 bases). Germline loops: CDR1 SGHTA, CDR2 FQGNSA. The CDR3 is made up of 14 amino acids. V dropped 5 bases and J dropped 4 bases, with 15 bases sitting between them. The CDR3 spells CASSRETGLYEQYF. DNA for the CDR3: TGTGCCAGCAGCCGTGAGACAGGTCTGTACGAGCAGTACTTC.

This clone was counted only a few times. This chain links TRBV10-2 with TRBJ1-5, with D uncertain. CDR1 and CDR2 from the germline V gene are WSHSY and SAAADI. The CDR3 loop spans 13 amino acids. V lost 6 bases, J lost 5 bases, and 11 bases lay in between. Here the CDR3 reads CASREQTYQPQHF. The CDR3 DNA reads as TGCGCCAGCAGGGAGCAGACCTATCAGCCCCAGCATTTT.

This clone has just one count. The rearrangement uses TRBV5-4 and TRBJ2-5; D remains ambiguous. This CDR3 is 11 amino acids long. With 1 base removed from V and 3 bases from J, the gap between germline ends came to 1 base. The germline V gene has CDR1 SGHNT and CDR2 YYREEE (reference sequence). The CDR3 region is CASSLKETQYF. CDR3 bases: TGTGCCAGCAGCTTGAAAGAGACCCAGTACTTC.

DNA for the CDR3: TGTGCCAGCTCACAGGAAGGACAGGGCAGCTCCTACGAGCAGTACTTC. Protein sequence: CASSQEGQGSSYEQYF. This chain uses TRBV18 with TRBJ2-7; TRBD1 aligns across 8 bases. V lost 4 bases and J lost 0; bases outside the gene matches: 8. CDR3 length equals 16 residues. Germline CDR1 reads KGHSH; CDR2 reads LQKENI.

This chain joins TRBV7-9 and TRBJ2-1, with 8 bases identical to TRBD2. The CDR3 contains 16 residues. Germline V gives CDR1 SEHNR, CDR2 FQNEAQ (reference sequence). V lost 7 bases, J lost 6 bases, and 14 bases stayed unmatched. CDR3 loop: CASTVWREAGGNEQFF. The CDR3 DNA is TGTGCCAGCACCGTTTGGCGGGAGGCCGGTGGCAATGAGCAGTTCTTC.

Turning to this clone: This sample also contains other DNA sequences that code for the same CDR3. The CDR3 DNA sequence: TGTGCCACCAGCAGAAACAGGGTTCAGCCCCAGCATTTT. Protein: CATSRNRVQPQHF. This sequence joins TRBV15 and TRBJ1-5, with D maybe TRBD1 (6 bases). CDR1 LNHNV and CDR2 YYDKDF come from the germline V gene (reference sequence). V was cut by 2 bases and J by 6 bases, with 8 bases left in between. The CDR3 is 13 residues long.

This clone appeared once. CDR3: CASSQDRQTGGNQPQHF. CDR3 nucleotides: TGTGCCAGCAGCCAAGATCGGCAGACAGGGGGAAATCAGCCCCAGCATTTT. The J gene is TRBJ1-5, the V gene TRBV4-2, with 9 bases aligning to TRBD1. Germline CDR1 LGHNA, CDR2 YNFKEQ. The CDR3 loop spans 17 amino acids. J gave up 4 bases and V 0 bases, and 7 bases lay outside the gene matches.

The V gene is TRBV7-3, the J gene TRBJ2-3, with TRBD2 matching over 7 bases. V gave up 5 bases and J gave up 4 bases; unmatched junction bases: 12. The CDR3 is 16 amino acids. Germline CDR1 is SGHTA and CDR2 is FQGTGA. The CDR3 loop is CASSQKGTNNPDTQYF. The CDR3 DNA is TGTGCCAGCAGCCAAAAAGGGACTAATAACCCAGATACGCAGTATTTT.

In DNA form, the CDR3 reads TGTGCCAGCAGCTCGACTAGCGGGGACAATGAGCAGTTCTTC. The encoded protein is CASSSTSGDNEQFF. The V and J genes are TRBV5-4 and TRBJ2-1, with 11 bases identical to TRBD2. CDR3 length equals 14 residues. V trimming: 3 bases; J trimming: 5 bases; junction bases outside the gene matches: 1. Germline V gives CDR1 SGHNT, CDR2 YYREEE (reference sequence).

The rearrangement uses TRBV28 and TRBJ1-5; no definite D call. CDR3 size: 13 residues. V was cut by 6 bases and J by 4 bases, with 10 bases left in between. Germline loops: CDR1 MDHEN, CDR2 SYDVKM. DNA of the CDR3: TGTGCCAGCAGGGTGGTCAGGAATCAGCCCCAGCATTTT. The encoded protein is CASRVVRNQPQHF.

The chain employs TRBV10-1 and TRBJ2-1; 10 nucleotides agree with TRBD1. The germline CDR1 and CDR2 sequences are WNHNN and SYGVQD (reference sequence). J was trimmed by 7 bases and V by 3 bases; bases with no gene match: 6. The CDR3 extends over 15 amino acids. The CDR3 coding sequence is TGCGCCAGCAGTGACGGGACAGGGGAGTCGAATGAGCAGTTCTTC. It yields the protein CASSDGTGESNEQFF.

The chain links TRBV30 to TRBJ2-5; D possibly corresponds to TRBD2 (5 bases). The CDR3 consists of 11 residues. CDR1 is GTSNPN, CDR2 SVGIG, per germline (reference sequence). V dropped 4 bases and J dropped 7 bases, with 10 bases sitting between them. In DNA, the CDR3 is TGTGCCTGGAATTGGGCGGGGACCCAGTACTTC. Its translation is CAWNWAGTQYF.